This T cell receptor (beta chain) comes out of a study of CD8+CD57+ T cells in acquired aplastic anemia. Study background: Quantities of DNA derived from sorted CD4+ and CD8+ cells averaged around 3.2 ug. Healthy-donor CD4+ cells averaged approximately 11 million reads.

CDR1 and CDR2 from the germline V gene are DFQATT and SNEGSKA (reference sequence). V lost 6 bases and J 5 bases, leaving 19 bases between the germline ends. The CDR3 is 14 amino acids. Turning to this clonotype: Its antigen is unidentified.

Study results and limitations: The number of CD8+ CDR3 sequences shared by patients and controls was fewer than 35.

For CDR3 and TCR beta VDJ profiling, genomic DNA was the template used. TCRdb re-derived calls from the reads in MiXCR, one entry per CDR3 protein. The repertoire holds 400,000 to 450,000 distinct CDR3 sequences, with about 70% as singletons. Sequencing input: sorted CD4+, CD8+, or CD8+CD57+ T cells (not recorded which) from PBMCs. The rearrangement joins TRBV20-1 to TRBJ1-1; D uncertain. The TCR sequence derives from a human donor in good health, serving as a control. CDR3 DNA: TGCAGTGCCGAAACGCCTACGAGCAGTACTGAAGCTTTCTTT. Its translation: CSAETPTSSTEAFF.